Following are 27 T cell receptor beta chains from one sample sequenced in a study of T cell repertoires in cytomegalovirus infection. Each CDR3 protein is one row after TCRdb ran MiXCR on the reads. The sample has roughly 860,000 distinct CDR3 sequences; over 25% are singletons. No cognate antigen is known for these TCRs. This specimen was cultured CD8+ T cells from PBMCs, taken from culture after CMV antigen stimulation. The receptors here all came from a human donor in good health (CMV status not recorded). Some clones in this sample may be carry-over from other donors' samples.

This chain connects TRBV5-4 to TRBJ1-1; possibly TRBD1 for D (5 bases). CDR1 is SGHNT, CDR2 YYREEE, per germline (reference sequence). The ends were cut back, 8 bases at V and 1 base at J, with 15 bases in the middle. This CDR3 is built from 14 residues. The CDR3 DNA sequence: TGTGCCAGTCTGTCCCCAGGGACGAACACTGAAGCTTTCTTT. This gives the protein CASLSPGTNTEAFF.

The CDR3 loop is CASSLWGSRTEAFF. The CDR3 coding sequence is TGTGCCAGCAGTCTCTGGGGATCGCGGACTGAAGCTTTCTTT. The V call is TRBV6-5, the J call TRBJ1-1; D is uncertain. V lost 5 bases to trimming and J lost 5 bases, with 15 bases between them. CDR3 length: 14 residues. CDR1 is MNHEY and CDR2 is SVGAGI in the germline V gene.

This clonotype showed up just once. This could be a read error, since a much larger clone is one nucleotide away. The chain is built from TRBV6-1 and TRBJ1-2, with 7 bases lining up with TRBD1. CDR1 MNHNS and CDR2 SASEGT come from the germline V gene. The CDR3 totals 14 residues. This CDR3 reads CASSDVDRNYVYTF. The CDR3 nucleotides read TGTGCCAGCAGTGACGTGGACAGGAACTATGTCTACACCTTC.

The chain joins TRBV6-5 to TRBJ2-6; the D gene could be TRBD1 or TRBD2 (5 bases each). Trimming took 0 bases from V and 4 from J, leaving 10 bases between them. CDR3 size: 16 residues. CDR1 MNHEY and CDR2 SVGAGI come from the germline V gene. The CDR3 here is CASSYSQGAGANVLTF. CDR3 bases: TGTGCCAGCAGTTACTCCCAGGGAGCCGGGGCCAACGTCCTGACTTTC.

J is TRBJ2-1 and V is TRBV7-9; no definite D call. The CDR3 sequence is 13 residues long. The germline V gene encodes CDR1 SEHNR and CDR2 FQNEAQ (reference sequence). Trimming stripped 11 bases from V and 4 bases from J, with 15 bases between. CDR3 DNA: TGTGCCGAGTTACCTGTGGGGTACAATGAGCAGTTCTTC. This translates into CAELPVGYNEQFF.

This clonotype has at least ten counts. V is TRBV7-2 and J is TRBJ2-5, with 11 nucleotides matching TRBD2. The germline V gene has CDR1 SGHTA and CDR2 FQGNSA. Trimming at V came to 5 bases and at J to 5 bases, leaving 7 bases not matched to a gene. The CDR3 sequence is 15 residues long. The CDR3 DNA reads as TGTGCCAGCAGCCCCTGGACTAGCGGGTGGGAGACCCAGTACTTC. This sequence encodes CASSPWTSGWETQYF.

The J gene is TRBJ1-2, the V gene TRBV7-9; 10 bases agree with TRBD1. The CDR3 is made up of 19 amino acids. CDR1 is SEHNR, CDR2 FQNEAQ, per germline (reference sequence). V shed 4 bases and J 4 bases; nucleotides not matched to a gene: 18. Here the CDR3 DNA reads TGTGCCAGCAGCTCCCGGATCCAGGACAGGGGGAAGTGGATCTATGGCTACACCTTC. This translates into CASSSRIQDRGKWIYGYTF.

The chain has TRBV2 and TRBJ2-1, with D hard to call. The V gene lost 0 bases and the J gene lost 9 bases, with 6 bases spanning the gap. Germline CDR1 is SNHLY and CDR2 is FYNNEI. The CDR3 is 12 amino acids. This chain's CDR3 is CASSEAVTEQFF. DNA for the CDR3: TGTGCCAGCAGTGAAGCGGTGACTGAGCAGTTCTTC.

On this clonotype: Germline and junction disagree at one end, which may indicate a read error. This chain links TRBV6-5 with TRBJ2-3; D is undetermined. CDR3 length equals 14 residues. Per the germline V gene, CDR1 is MNHEY and CDR2 is SVGAGI. This CDR3 is CANSYSTGQDTQYF. CDR3 nucleotide sequence: TGTGCCAACAGTTACTCGACGGGCCAGGATACGCAGTATTTT.

This clonotype has a handful of counts. The V and J genes are TRBV10-3 and TRBJ2-7; tentative D call: TRBD2 (5 bases). CDR3 length equals 12 residues. V lost 0 bases, J lost 7 bases, and 7 bases lay in between. Germline V lookup: CDR1 ENHRY, CDR2 SYGVKD. The CDR3 reads CAISESREEQYF. The CDR3 DNA follows: TGTGCCATCAGTGAGTCGAGGGAAGAGCAGTACTTC.

This clonotype has a count of ten or more. Written as DNA, the CDR3 is TGTGCCAGCAGCCAACGCAATGAGCAGTTCTTC. Translation gives CASSQRNEQFF. The rearrangement links TRBV7-2 to TRBJ2-1; no clear D gene. Germline V lookup: CDR1 SGHTA, CDR2 FQGNSA. V was cut by 5 bases and J by 6 bases, with 5 bases left in between. This CDR3 comprises 11 residues.

This clonotype has only a few counts. This sequence joins TRBV6-2 or TRBV6-3 and TRBJ2-7; 9 bases line up with TRBD1. This CDR3 has 14 amino acids. Germline V gives CDR1 MNHEY, CDR2 SVGEGT. With 2 bases clipped from V and 4 bases from J, the junction kept 3 bases outside the gene matches. CDR3: CASSYMGQGYEQYV. CDR3 DNA: TGTGCCAGCAGTTACATGGGACAGGGTTACGAGCAGTACGTC.

The chain combines TRBV28 with TRBJ2-7; possible D gene TRBD1, 5 bases. This CDR3 is built from 13 residues. Trimming left V 8 bases short and J 2 bases short, with 13 bases between. CDR1 MDHEN and CDR2 SYDVKM come from the germline V gene. CDR3 nucleotides: TGTGCCAGCCTCCAGGTCAGGGCCTACGAGCAGTACGTC. It specifies CASLQVRAYEQYV.

As to this clonotype: An end of the junction does not agree with germline; a read error may underlie this. V gene TRBV7-7 combines with J gene TRBJ2-1, with a weak D call TRBD1 (6 bases). The CDR3 covers 14 residues. Germline V lookup: CDR1 SSHAT, CDR2 FNYEAQ (reference sequence). In nucleotides, the CDR3 is TGTGCTAGCAGCTTATACAGGGACCACAATGAGCAGTTCTTC. Translation gives CASSLYRDHNEQFF.

This clonotype was observed a handful of times. The chain joins TRBV7-9 to TRBJ1-5; possibly TRBD1 for D (5 bases). CDR1 is SEHNR, CDR2 FQNEAQ, per germline (reference sequence). Trimming took off 5 bases at V and 4 bases at J, with 6 bases between the two ends. This CDR3 is built from 12 residues. This CDR3 reads CASSRQNQPQHF. The CDR3 DNA reads TGTGCCAGCAGCCGACAGAATCAGCCCCAGCATTTT.

This clonotype has only a few counts. The rearrangement links TRBV18 to TRBJ2-7, with D maybe TRBD1 (6 bases). Trimming pared 2 bases from V and 0 bases from J, leaving 14 bases between. The CDR3 extends over 16 amino acids. The germline CDR1 and CDR2 sequences are KGHSH and LQKENI. CDR3 in amino acids: CASSPGQNPISYEQYF. For the CDR3, the DNA is TGTGCCAGCTCACCAGGACAGAATCCGATCTCCTACGAGCAGTACTTC. Supplemented by reference TRBV18 and TRBJ2-7, the full variable domain reads NAGVMQNPRHLVRRRGQEARLRCSPMKGHSHVYWYRQLPEEGLKFMVYLQKENIIDESGMPKERFSAEFPKEGPSILRIQQVVRGDSAAYFCASSPGQNPISYEQYFGPGTRLTVT.

This clonotype was seen a single time. The chain recombines TRBV20-1 with TRBJ2-2; 7 nucleotides align to TRBD1. The CDR3 covers 15 residues. V shed 2 bases and J 6 bases; nucleotides not matched to a gene: 9. Germline lookup yields CDR1 DFQATT and CDR2 SNEGSKA (reference sequence). The CDR3 loop reads CSARKDRVVAGELFF. The CDR3 DNA follows: TGCAGTGCTAGAAAAGACAGGGTGGTGGCCGGGGAGCTGTTTTTT.

V gene TRBV24-1 combines with J gene TRBJ2-3, with D tentatively TRBD2 (6 bases). The CDR3 has 17 residues. The ends were cut back, 2 bases at V and 4 bases at J, with 18 bases in the middle. Germline CDR1 and CDR2: KGHDR and SFDVKD. The CDR3 DNA sequence: TGTGCCACCAGTGATTCTCTGCGGGGCGGAGCAGCAGATACGCAGTATTTT. Protein: CATSDSLRGGAADTQYF.

This clonotype showed up many times. The V call is TRBV4-1, the J call TRBJ2-7; D call uncertain. CDR1 and CDR2 (germline): MGHRA, YSYEKL. Trimming stripped 0 bases from V and 3 bases from J, with 6 bases between. The CDR3 is 13 amino acids. The CDR3 DNA reads TGCGCCAGCAGCCAAGACAGACTCTACGAGCAGTACTTC. It codes for CASSQDRLYEQYF.

This clonotype was recorded at least ten times. The chain joins TRBV7-9 to TRBJ2-3; D assignment may be TRBD1 or TRBD2 (5 bases each). The CDR3 covers 16 residues. CDR1 is SEHNR and CDR2 is FQNEAQ in the germline V gene (reference sequence). V was clipped by 4 bases and J by 1 base, with 15 bases between them. CDR3 sequence (DNA): TGTGCCAGCAGCTATCCCAGGGACGGGGGCACAGATACGCAGTATTTT. It specifies CASSYPRDGGTDTQYF.

This chain uses TRBV12-3 or TRBV12-4 with TRBJ1-1; perhaps TRBD1 as D (6 bases). The ends were cut back, 3 bases at V and 7 bases at J, with 12 bases in the middle. The CDR3 runs 13 residues. In DNA, the CDR3 is TGTGCCAGCAGTTTGGCGGGGGCGGTTGAAGCTTTCTTT. Its protein product is CASSLAGAVEAFF.

The chain combines TRBV12-3 or TRBV12-4 with TRBJ2-3, with TRBD2 matching 11 bases. The V and J ends lost 4 bases and 1 base, in that order; junction bases with no gene match: 13. The CDR3 runs to 19 residues. CDR3 DNA sequence: TGTGCCAGCAGTTCTGGACTAGCGGGCCCCTTTTTGGGCACAGATACGCAGTATTTT. Its protein product is CASSSGLAGPFLGTDTQYF.

The sample holds one count of this clonotype. The chain carries TRBV28 and TRBJ2-5; D gene ambiguous. V was shortened by 4 bases and J by 2 bases, with 14 bases between the two germline ends. This CDR3 spans 15 amino acids. Germline CDR1 reads MDHEN; CDR2 reads SYDVKM. The DNA for the CDR3 is TGTGCCAGCAGTTCGTACGCGTTACCTCAAGAGACCCAGTACTTC. The encoded protein is CASSSYALPQETQYF.

This clonotype showed up many times. The gene calls are TRBV27 and TRBJ2-1; the D gene is possibly TRBD1 (6 bases). Germline values: CDR1 MNHEY, CDR2 SMNVEV (reference sequence). The length of the CDR3 is 15 residues. V was trimmed by 6 bases and J by 4 bases, leaving 16 bases between them. The CDR3 DNA reads as TGTGCCAGCAGCTTAGGGGGACCCTCGTACAATGAGCAGTTCTTC. Protein: CASSLGGPSYNEQFF.

In this sample, this clonotype turned up a few times. The V and J genes are TRBV27 and TRBJ1-1; possibly TRBD1 for D (6 bases). The CDR3 has 15 amino acids. The ends were cut back, 1 base at V and 3 bases at J, with 12 bases in the middle. The germline V gene encodes CDR1 MNHEY and CDR2 SMNVEV (reference sequence). In DNA, the CDR3 is TGTGCCAGCAGTTTATTTCGGGGGGCGGACACTGAAGCTTTCTTT. It codes for CASSLFRGADTEAFF.

The sample holds many counts of this clonotype. This chain connects TRBV11-1 to TRBJ2-3, with TRBD2 matching 12 bases. Germline V gives CDR1 SGHAT, CDR2 FQDESV (reference sequence). The CDR3 is made up of 19 amino acids. V shed 5 bases and J 3 bases; nucleotides not matched to a gene: 15. The CDR3 is CASSPNSPGLAGTTDTQYF. The CDR3 nucleotides read TGTGCCAGCAGCCCTAATTCGCCGGGACTAGCGGGTACAACAGATACGCAGTATTTT.

The chain employs TRBV19 and TRBJ2-7, with D tentatively TRBD1 (6 bases). The V and J ends lost 5 bases and 5 bases respectively, with 13 bases between them. The CDR3 sequence is 13 residues long. Per the germline V gene, CDR1 is LNHDA and CDR2 is SQIVND (reference sequence). For the CDR3, the DNA is TGTGCCAGTAGTGTCACAGGGTTCGACGAGCAGTACTTC. Translating gives CASSVTGFDEQYF.